What follows describes a single TCR beta chain. The antigen is undetermined. These data originate in a study of radiotherapy plus CTLA-4 blockade in lung cancer. Overall study context: Objective responses were documented in 15% to 20% of patients, with disease control in about 28%.

V shed 8 bases and J shed 0 bases, with 7 bases lying between them. The length of the CDR3 is 12 residues. Germline-derived CDR1 and CDR2 are MGHDK and SYGVNS. In chemo-refractory metastatic non-small-cell lung cancer, patients got ipilimumab CTLA-4 blockade together with focal radiation. Here immunoSEQ multiplex PCR was the method, and the copy in TCRdb shows in-frame clones only, minus some. The sample has roughly 100,000 clones, about 85% seen once. Overall study findings and caveats: Per reports, early blood T cell clone dynamics, plus interferon-beta, forecast response most strongly. Blood TCR clones of tumor origin expanded after radiotherapy plus ipilimumab.

The TCR originated in a human donor with non-small cell lung cancer that progressed on radiotherapy plus ipilimumab. Some clones in this sample may be carry-over from other donors' samples. The chain is built from TRBV25-1 and TRBJ2-5, with TRBD2 as a possible D gene (6 bases). The sample here was peripheral blood, taken from a patient treated with radiotherapy plus ipilimumab. This CDR3 reads CASGLNQETQYF. CDR3 DNA sequence: TGTGCCAGCGGACTAAACCAAGAGACCCAGTACTTC.